Shown below are 30 T cell receptor beta chains from a single sample sequenced in a study of HIV-infected children after antiretroviral therapy interruption (dated by TCRdb to between 2017 and 2020). Library method: 3' RACE. TCRdb names Illumina MiSeq as the instrument used. TCR libraries were built from RNA using a 3' RACE protocol with unique molecular identifiers to correct PCR amplification bias. TCRdb's own reprocessing of the public reads used fastp at Q25 and MiXCR and kept productive beta chains. Every distinct CDR3 protein forms one entry, paired with its most common genes and DNA. Within this sample are about 46,000 distinct CDR3 sequences, with around 4.5% of them counted one time only. 0.7% of the sample is held by the ten biggest clonotypes. In the paper's terms, the treatment or condition label means: PENTA 11 planned treatment interruption arm or continuous ART arm. The sequences come from CD45RA+ CD4+ T cells from PBMCs, pooled from several time points, collected from a donor given antiretroviral therapy, either interrupted or continuous. Explained via the paper, the cell subset or site label denotes: naive CD4+ CD45RA+ CD45RO- T cells. These receptors came from a pool of human donors with HIV.

This clonotype has a count of ten or more. One junction end disagrees with the germline gene, perhaps due to a read error. The chain joins TRBV18 to TRBJ2-1; D not certain. CDR3 size: 15 residues. CDR1 and CDR2 (germline): KGHSH, LQKENI. CDR3 nucleotides: TGTGCTAGCTCACCTGACTCAACTCCCTACAATGAGCAGTTCTTC. Its protein product is CASSPDSTPYNEQFF.

This clonotype was recorded at least ten times. The chain links TRBV28 to TRBJ1-5; D is perhaps TRBD1 (5 bases). V was pared by 4 bases and J by 7 bases, with 14 bases between. Germline loops: CDR1 MDHEN, CDR2 SYDVKM. The CDR3 extends over 14 amino acids. Written as DNA, the CDR3 is TGTGCCAGCAGTTATCAGGGACTCTACCAGCCCCAGCATTTT. Protein: CASSYQGLYQPQHF.

This clonotype was seen only a few times. This chain links TRBV29-1 with TRBJ1-3; D remains ambiguous. With 2 bases removed from V and 0 bases from J, the gap between germline ends came to 11 bases. The germline gives CDR1 SQVTM, CDR2 ANQGSEA. There are 15 residues in the CDR3. The CDR3 loop reads CSVETQPYSGNTIYF. CDR3 nucleotide sequence: TGCAGCGTTGAAACCCAACCGTACTCTGGAAACACCATATATTTT.

This clonotype was seen many times. The chain links TRBV11-2 to TRBJ2-7, with 11 nucleotides matching TRBD1. V was pared by 1 base and J by 4 bases, with 3 bases of the junction left unmatched. The CDR3 covers 15 residues. Germline CDR1 SGHAT, CDR2 FQNNGV. The CDR3 is CASSLGTGGAYEQYF. As DNA, the CDR3 is TGTGCCAGCAGCTTAGGGACAGGGGGCGCGTACGAGCAGTACTTC.

This clonotype showed up many times. This sequence joins TRBV5-8 and TRBJ2-2; 8 nucleotides line up with TRBD2. J gave up 4 bases and V 10 bases, and 15 bases lay outside the gene matches. Germline CDR1 SGHTS, CDR2 YDEGEE. The CDR3 covers 16 residues. The CDR3 coding sequence is TGTGCCGGGGAAGGAGCGGGAACTAGCGGCACCGGGGAGCTGTTTTTT. Its protein product is CAGEGAGTSGTGELFF.

This clonotype was recorded many times. CDR3 DNA sequence: TGTGCCAGCAGCTCTGCTGTGATTACGCAGTATTTT. It translates to CASSSAVITQYF. The chain recombines TRBV7-9 with TRBJ2-3; no firm D call. Germline V gene lookup returns CDR1 SEHNR and CDR2 FQNEAQ (reference sequence). The CDR3 consists of 12 residues. Trimming took 4 bases from V and 8 from J, leaving 10 bases between them.

This clonotype has at least ten counts. The chain has TRBV7-9 and TRBJ1-5, with a tentative D call TRBD1 (5 bases). The CDR3 has 16 residues. The V end was cut by 5 bases, the J end by 9 bases, with 23 bases between. The V gene's germline CDR1 is SEHNR and CDR2 FQNEAQ (reference sequence). CDR3 nucleotides: TGTGCCAGCAGCCCTCAGGGCACAGGCCAAATCCTGCCCCAGCATTTT. It translates to CASSPQGTGQILPQHF. Full variable domain (rest looked up from reference TRBV7-9 and TRBJ1-5): DTGVSQNPRHKITKRGQNVTFRCDPISEHNRLYWYRQTLGQGPEFLTYFQNEAQLEKSRLLSDRFSAERPKGSFSTLEIQRTEQGDSAMYLCASSPQGTGQILPQHFGDGTRLSIL.

This clonotype was observed many times. The DNA of the CDR3 is TGTGCCAGCAGTTACTCAGGGTCAGATTCCTACGAGCAGTACTTC. This sequence encodes CASSYSGSDSYEQYF. The chain recombines TRBV6-5 with TRBJ2-7; D gene unclear. Germline V gene data show CDR1 as MNHEY and CDR2 as SVGAGI. V was cut by 0 bases and J by 1 base, with 10 bases left in between. The CDR3 is made up of 15 amino acids.

This clonotype has at least ten counts. The V call is TRBV12-3 or TRBV12-4, the J call TRBJ2-3; 9 bases align to TRBD2. The V segment lost 6 bases and the J segment 2 bases; nucleotides outside the gene matches: 6. This CDR3 spans 15 amino acids. The CDR3 reads CASSSSGGLTDTQYF. CDR3 coding DNA: TGTGCCAGCAGCAGTAGCGGGGGACTCACAGATACGCAGTATTTT.

This clonotype was seen ten or more times. The chain uses TRBV12-3 or TRBV12-4 and TRBJ2-5, with TRBD2 matching 8 bases. The CDR3 totals 13 residues. After removal of 5 bases from V and 5 bases from J, the junction contained 4 bases not matched to a gene. CDR3 in amino acids: CASSPGRAETQYF. The CDR3 DNA follows: TGTGCCAGCAGTCCCGGGAGGGCTGAGACCCAGTACTTC.

The V call is TRBV12-3 or TRBV12-4, the J call TRBJ2-1; perhaps TRBD1 as D (5 bases). Trimming left V 2 bases short and J 15 bases short, with 11 bases between. CDR3 length: 11 residues. The CDR3 sequence is CASSLSGFVFF. As DNA, the CDR3 is TGTGCCAGCAGTTTATCAGGGTTTGTGTTCTTC.

This clonotype has a count of ten or more. V is TRBV12-3 or TRBV12-4 and J is TRBJ1-3; D might be TRBD1 (5 bases). This CDR3 contains 14 residues. Trimming left V 5 bases short and J 2 bases short, with 10 bases between. In nucleotides, the CDR3 is TGTGCCAGCAGTCAGGGAAACCCTGGAAACACCATATATTTT. Its translation is CASSQGNPGNTIYF.

The rearrangement links TRBV6-7 to TRBJ2-7; TRBD1 might be the D (7 bases). TRBV6-7 is annotated as an ORF whose role is uncertain. The V end was cut by 6 bases, the J end by 5 bases, with 14 bases between. The CDR3 is 13 residues long. CDR3 in DNA: TGTGCCAGCAGCAGGGGGGTGGGGCACGAGCAGTACTTC. This encodes CASSRGVGHEQYF.

This clonotype was detected many times. V and J are TRBV14 and TRBJ2-7; 9 positions agree with TRBD1. The V segment lost 3 bases and the J segment 2 bases; nucleotides outside the gene matches: 8. The V gene's germline CDR1 is SGHDN and CDR2 FVKESK. This CDR3 region has 16 residues. The chain's CDR3 is CASSHRYRGRTYEQYF. Written as DNA, the CDR3 is TGTGCCAGCAGCCATCGTTACAGGGGGCGGACCTACGAGCAGTACTTC.

This clonotype was counted between two and nine times. The chain is built from TRBV6-1 and TRBJ1-2, with 9 bases lining up with TRBD1. The CDR3 totals 14 residues. Germline V gene sequence: CDR1 MNHNS, CDR2 SASEGT. With 8 bases clipped from V and 4 bases from J, the junction kept 8 bases outside the gene matches. The CDR3 reads CASGGQGFPYGYTF. CDR3 coding DNA: TGTGCCAGCGGGGGACAGGGCTTTCCCTATGGCTACACCTTC.

This clonotype came up many times. The CDR3 here is CASRGTSGGVNEQFF. CDR3 bases: TGTGCCAGCAGGGGGACTAGCGGGGGAGTCAATGAGCAGTTCTTC. The chain carries TRBV12-3 or TRBV12-4 and TRBJ2-1; 14 bases agree with TRBD2. V lost 6 bases and J lost 6; bases outside the gene matches: 4. The CDR3 has 15 residues.

This clonotype was counted at least ten times. The chain uses TRBV12-3 or TRBV12-4 and TRBJ1-1; TRBD1 matches at 8 bases. V gave up 7 bases and J gave up 1 base; unmatched junction bases: 5. This CDR3 region has 14 residues. The CDR3 loop reads CASTGDRGNTEAFF. In DNA form, the CDR3 reads TGTGCCAGCACCGGAGACAGGGGGAACACTGAAGCTTTCTTT.

This clonotype has just a few counts. V usage is TRBV7-2 and J usage is TRBJ2-7, with 8 positions matching TRBD1. The CDR3 runs to 14 residues. Germline V gene lookup returns CDR1 SGHTA and CDR2 FQGNSA. V dropped 1 base and J dropped 3; count of bases not matched to a gene: 2. The DNA of the CDR3 is TGTGCCAGCAGCTTAGGAGGACAGGGCTACGAGCAGTACTTC. This gives the protein CASSLGGQGYEQYF.

This clonotype showed up many times. V is TRBV15 and J is TRBJ1-1; D unclear. Trimming pared 9 bases from V and 4 bases from J, leaving 12 bases between. The CDR3 contains 12 residues. Germline CDR1 is LNHNV and CDR2 is YYDKDF (reference sequence). CDR3 sequence reads: CATGVWGTEAFF. CDR3 sequence (DNA): TGTGCCACTGGGGTTTGGGGCACTGAAGCTTTCTTT.

In this sample, this clonotype turned up many times. The chain is built from TRBV10-3 and TRBJ2-7, with D uncertain. The CDR3 runs 14 residues. With 2 bases removed from V and 2 bases from J, the gap between germline ends came to 10 bases. The V gene's germline CDR1 is ENHRY and CDR2 SYGVKD. CDR3 coding DNA: TGTGCCATCAGTGAGCCTTATGGGACCTACGAGCAGTACTTC. Its protein product is CAISEPYGTYEQYF.

This clonotype was seen a few times. The chain recombines TRBV29-1 with TRBJ2-1; 9 nucleotides line up with TRBD1. Trimming took 7 bases from V and 6 from J; bases not matched to a gene: 7. CDR1 SQVTM and CDR2 ANQGSEA come from the germline V gene. The CDR3 totals 13 residues. Here the CDR3 reads CSGTGTGSNEQFF. In nucleotides, the CDR3 is TGCAGCGGCACCGGGACAGGGTCCAATGAGCAGTTCTTC.

This clonotype showed up many times. The chain joins TRBV6-2 or TRBV6-3 to TRBJ2-1, with D hard to call. The CDR3 spans 12 residues. V dropped 6 bases and J dropped 12 bases, with 15 bases sitting between them. Germline V gene sequence: CDR1 MNHEY, CDR2 SVGEGT. DNA of the CDR3: TGTGCCAGCAGCCCTAGGGCCCCATGGCAGTTCTTC. It yields the protein CASSPRAPWQFF.

In this sample, this clonotype turned up many times. The chain has TRBV20-1 and TRBJ1-3; tentative D call: TRBD1 (5 bases). CDR1 is DFQATT, CDR2 SNEGSKA, per germline (reference sequence). This CDR3 comprises 11 residues. Written as DNA, the CDR3 is TGCAGCAAGGGGAACGGAAACACCATATATTTT. It encodes CSKGNGNTIYF.

This clonotype occurred many times. The chain links TRBV19 to TRBJ1-5; no clear D gene. Germline CDR1 is LNHDA and CDR2 is SQIVND (reference sequence). V was shortened by 4 bases and J by 4 bases, with 14 bases between the two germline ends. This CDR3 contains 15 residues. As DNA, the CDR3 is TGTGCCAGTAGTAAAACCGCACCGGCAAATCAGCCCCAGCATTTT. Translating gives CASSKTAPANQPQHF.

This clonotype was seen a handful of times. The chain recombines TRBV14 with TRBJ2-1; D tentatively fits TRBD1 or TRBD2 (6 bases each). Trimming shortened V by 7 bases and J by 8 bases, and 15 bases separated the two germline ends. CDR3 size: 13 residues. Germline CDR1 SGHDN, CDR2 FVKESK. The CDR3, as DNA: TGTGCCAGCACGGGGGCTCGTGGCGATGAGCAGTTCTTC. It is translated as CASTGARGDEQFF.

The table lists this clonotype with many counts. V is TRBV11-2 and J is TRBJ1-1, with 9 nucleotides matching TRBD1. Per germline, CDR1 SGHAT and CDR2 FQNNGV. The trim removed 8 bases at V and 1 base at J, leaving 11 bases unmatched. The CDR3 is made up of 16 amino acids. CDR3 loop: CASGRDREGGNTEAFF. In DNA, the CDR3 is TGTGCCAGCGGCCGGGACAGGGAAGGAGGGAACACTGAAGCTTTCTTT.

This clonotype has ten or more counts. In nucleotides, the CDR3 is TGTGCCAGCAGCTTAGACAGGGGCGGTGAGCAGTTCTTC. This translates into CASSLDRGGEQFF. The chain uses TRBV7-3 and TRBJ2-1, with TRBD1 identical over 8 bases. Germline trimming cut 2 bases from V and 9 bases from J; bases unmatched to any gene: 3. Germline V gives CDR1 SGHTA, CDR2 FQGTGA. The CDR3 consists of 13 residues.

This clonotype was seen at least ten times. The V call is TRBV20-1, the J call TRBJ2-4; 8 bases are shared with TRBD1. The J segment lost 7 bases and the V segment lost 3 bases, leaving 5 bases of the junction unmatched. CDR1 and CDR2 (germline): DFQATT, SNEGSKA (reference sequence). The length of the CDR3 is 13 residues. CDR3 DNA: TGCAGTGCTAGTCTTCCAGGGGGCAACATTCAGTACTTC. Translation: CSASLPGGNIQYF.

This clonotype was counted at least ten times. V gene TRBV24-1 combines with J gene TRBJ1-2, with a weak D call TRBD1 (6 bases). Germline V gene sequence: CDR1 KGHDR, CDR2 SFDVKD. This CDR3 comprises 15 residues. The germline V and J ends were trimmed by 4 bases and 4 bases, with 15 bases remaining between them. This chain's CDR3 is CATSDPDSGIYGYTF. The CDR3 DNA reads as TGTGCCACCAGTGACCCGGACAGCGGCATCTATGGCTACACCTTC.

Ten or more counts support this clonotype. The chain employs TRBV7-2 and TRBJ2-7; 10 bases line up with TRBD1. Trimming cost V 7 bases and J 6 bases; bases outside gene matches: 6. Per the germline V gene, CDR1 is SGHTA and CDR2 is FQGNSA. The length of the CDR3 is 13 residues. The chain's CDR3 is CASTLRDRGEQYF. The CDR3 nucleotides read TGTGCCAGCACCCTCCGGGACAGGGGCGAGCAGTACTTC.